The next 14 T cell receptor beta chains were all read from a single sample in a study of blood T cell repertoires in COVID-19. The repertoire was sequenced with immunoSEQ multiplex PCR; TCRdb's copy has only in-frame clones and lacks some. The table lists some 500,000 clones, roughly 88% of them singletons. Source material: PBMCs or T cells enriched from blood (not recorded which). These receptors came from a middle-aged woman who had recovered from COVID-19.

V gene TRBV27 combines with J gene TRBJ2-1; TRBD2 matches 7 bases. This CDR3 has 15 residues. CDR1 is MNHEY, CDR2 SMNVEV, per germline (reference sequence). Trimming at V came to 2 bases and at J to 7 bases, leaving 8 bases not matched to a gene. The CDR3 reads CASSLKSGTKNEQFF. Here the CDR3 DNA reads TGTGCCAGCAGTTTAAAGTCCGGGACTAAGAATGAGCAGTTCTTC.

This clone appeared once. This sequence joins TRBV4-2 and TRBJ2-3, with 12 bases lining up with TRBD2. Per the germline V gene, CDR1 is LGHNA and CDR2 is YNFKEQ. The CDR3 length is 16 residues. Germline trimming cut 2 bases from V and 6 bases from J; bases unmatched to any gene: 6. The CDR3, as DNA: TGTGCCAGCAGCCAAAGGCTAGCGGGAGGGGTGGATACGCAGTATTTT. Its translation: CASSQRLAGGVDTQYF.

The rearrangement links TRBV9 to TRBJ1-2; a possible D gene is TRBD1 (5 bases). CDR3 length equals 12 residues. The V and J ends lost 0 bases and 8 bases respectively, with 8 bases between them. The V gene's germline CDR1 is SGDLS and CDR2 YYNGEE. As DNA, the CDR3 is TGTGCCAGCAGCGTAGATAACAGGGGCTACACCTTC. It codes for CASSVDNRGYTF.

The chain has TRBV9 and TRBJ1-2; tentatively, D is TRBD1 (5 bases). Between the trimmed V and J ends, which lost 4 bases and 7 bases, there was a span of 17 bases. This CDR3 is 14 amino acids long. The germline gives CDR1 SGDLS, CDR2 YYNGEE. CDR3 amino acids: CASSLPGGISGYTF. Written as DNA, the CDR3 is TGTGCCAGCAGCCTCCCGGGGGGGATCTCTGGCTACACCTTC.

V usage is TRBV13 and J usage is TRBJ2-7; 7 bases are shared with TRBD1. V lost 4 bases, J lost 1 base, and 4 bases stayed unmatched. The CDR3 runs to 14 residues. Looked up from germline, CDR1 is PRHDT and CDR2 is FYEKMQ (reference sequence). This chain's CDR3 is CASSYRDRSYEQYF. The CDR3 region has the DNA TGTGCCAGCAGCTACCGGGACAGATCCTACGAGCAGTACTTC.

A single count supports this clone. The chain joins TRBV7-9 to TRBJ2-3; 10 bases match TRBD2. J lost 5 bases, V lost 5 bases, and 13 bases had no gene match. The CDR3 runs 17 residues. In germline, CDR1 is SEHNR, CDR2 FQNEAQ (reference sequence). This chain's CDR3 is CASSTLAGSRPGDTQYF. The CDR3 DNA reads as TGTGCCAGCAGCACACTAGCGGGGAGTCGTCCGGGAGATACGCAGTATTTT.

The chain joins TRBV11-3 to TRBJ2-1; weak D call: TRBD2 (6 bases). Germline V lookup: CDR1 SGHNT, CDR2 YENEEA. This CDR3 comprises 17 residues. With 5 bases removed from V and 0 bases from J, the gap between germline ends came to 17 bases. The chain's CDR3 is CASSLHLGGSSYNEQFF. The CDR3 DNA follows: TGTGCCAGCAGCCTCCATCTAGGAGGGAGCTCCTACAATGAGCAGTTCTTC.

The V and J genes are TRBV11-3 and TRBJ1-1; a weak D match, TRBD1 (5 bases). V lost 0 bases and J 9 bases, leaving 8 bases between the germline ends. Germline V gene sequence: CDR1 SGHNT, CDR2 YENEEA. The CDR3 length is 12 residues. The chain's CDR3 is CASSLEGLKAFF. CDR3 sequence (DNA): TGTGCCAGCAGCTTAGAGGGACTGAAAGCTTTCTTT.

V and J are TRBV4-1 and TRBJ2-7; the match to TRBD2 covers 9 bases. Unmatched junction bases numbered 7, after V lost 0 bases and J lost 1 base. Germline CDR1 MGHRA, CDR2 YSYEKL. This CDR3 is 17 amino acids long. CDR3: CASSQDWLSGSSYEQYF. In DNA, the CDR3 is TGCGCCAGCAGCCAAGATTGGCTTAGCGGGAGTTCCTACGAGCAGTACTTC.

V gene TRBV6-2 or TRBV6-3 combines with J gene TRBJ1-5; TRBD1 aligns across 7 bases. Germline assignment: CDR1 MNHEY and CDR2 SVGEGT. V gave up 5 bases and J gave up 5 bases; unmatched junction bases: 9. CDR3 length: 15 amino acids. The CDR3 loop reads CASSARDRQDQPQHF. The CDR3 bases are TGTGCCAGCAGTGCCCGGGACAGACAAGATCAGCCCCAGCATTTT.

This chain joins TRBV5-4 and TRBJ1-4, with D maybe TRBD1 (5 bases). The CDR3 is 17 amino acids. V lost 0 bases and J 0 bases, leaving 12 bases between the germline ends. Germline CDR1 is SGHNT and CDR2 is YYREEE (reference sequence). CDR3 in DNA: TGTGCCAGCAGCTTGGGACAGATAACTGCAACTAATGAAAAACTGTTTTTT. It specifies CASSLGQITATNEKLFF.

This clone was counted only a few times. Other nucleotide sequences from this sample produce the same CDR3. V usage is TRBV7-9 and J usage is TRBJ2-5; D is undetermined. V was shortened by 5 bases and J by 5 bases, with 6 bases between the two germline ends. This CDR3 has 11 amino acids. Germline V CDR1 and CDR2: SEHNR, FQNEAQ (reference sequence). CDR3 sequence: CASSPLETQYF. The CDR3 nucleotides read TGTGCCAGCAGCCCATTGGAGACCCAGTACTTC.

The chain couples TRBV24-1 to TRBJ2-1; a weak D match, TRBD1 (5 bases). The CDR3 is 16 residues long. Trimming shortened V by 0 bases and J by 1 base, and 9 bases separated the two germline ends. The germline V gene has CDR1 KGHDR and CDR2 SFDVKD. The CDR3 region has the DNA TGTGCCACCAGTGATTTGTCGGCAGGGTCCTACAATGAGCAGTTCTTC. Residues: CATSDLSAGSYNEQFF.

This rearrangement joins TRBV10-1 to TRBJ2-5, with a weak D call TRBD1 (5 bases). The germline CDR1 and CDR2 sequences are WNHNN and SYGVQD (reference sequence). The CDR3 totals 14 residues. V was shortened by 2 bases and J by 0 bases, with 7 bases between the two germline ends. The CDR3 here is CASSEATDQETQYF. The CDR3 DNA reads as TGCGCCAGCAGTGAGGCGACAGACCAAGAGACCCAGTACTTC.